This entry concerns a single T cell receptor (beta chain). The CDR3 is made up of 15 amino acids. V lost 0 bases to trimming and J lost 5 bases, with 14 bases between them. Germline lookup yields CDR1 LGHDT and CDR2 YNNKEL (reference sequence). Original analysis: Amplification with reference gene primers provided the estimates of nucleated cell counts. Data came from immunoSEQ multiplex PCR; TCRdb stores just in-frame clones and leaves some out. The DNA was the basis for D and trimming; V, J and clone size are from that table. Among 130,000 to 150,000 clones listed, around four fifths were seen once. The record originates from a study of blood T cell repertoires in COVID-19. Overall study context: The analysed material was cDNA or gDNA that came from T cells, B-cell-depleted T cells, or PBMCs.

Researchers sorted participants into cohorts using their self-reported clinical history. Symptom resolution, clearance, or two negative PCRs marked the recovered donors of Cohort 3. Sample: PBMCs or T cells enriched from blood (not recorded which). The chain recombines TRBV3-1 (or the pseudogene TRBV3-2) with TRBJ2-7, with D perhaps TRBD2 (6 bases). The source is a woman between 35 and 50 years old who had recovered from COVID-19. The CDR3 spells CASSQEPTGRNEQYF. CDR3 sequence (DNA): TGTGCCAGCAGCCAAGAGCCGACCGGGAGAAACGAGCAGTACTTC.